The following is a T cell receptor beta chain sequence with its context. The antigen is not known. Trimming removed 2 bases at V and 4 bases at J, with 14 bases between. The germline CDR1 and CDR2 sequences are LGHNA and YSLEER. There are 15 residues in the CDR3. The method was immunoSEQ multiplex PCR; TCRdb's version includes in-frame clones alone and lacks a portion of them. The sample lists 65,000 to 90,000 clones, roughly 90% occurring once. This entry comes from a study of OX40 agonist ivuxolimab in advanced cancers. Study details: Administration of intravenous ivuxolimab to patients occurred every 2 weeks at 0.01 to 10 mg/kg. Dose-escalation subjects each had hepatocellular carcinoma, melanoma, renal cell or head and neck cancer. Study-wide findings and caveats: In the 0.1 to 3.0 mg/kg range, CD4+ and CD8+ blood T cells had expanded clonally by week 6. Mean expanded clone counts were higher in CD8+ than CD4+ T cells.

The source material was CD4+ or CD8+ T cells sorted from blood, sampled in a trial of the OX40 agonist ivuxolimab. The receptor's source is an adult with an advanced solid tumor such as melanoma, head and neck, liver or kidney cancer. J is TRBJ1-2 and V is TRBV4-3; D might be TRBD1 (5 bases). DNA for the CDR3: TGCGCCAGCAGCCAACTGGGAAATCAGGGCTATGGCTACACCTTC. This sequence encodes CASSQLGNQGYGYTF.